The 30 T cell receptor beta chains in this list originate from one sample, sequenced in a study of blood T cell repertoires in COVID-19. TCRdb's table, derived via immunoSEQ multiplex PCR, lists solely in-frame clones and lacks some. The data hold a few hundred thousand clones, with 70% to 90% observed a single time. The material sequenced was PBMCs or T cells enriched from blood (not recorded which). These receptors came from a woman aged 30 to 39 who had recovered from COVID-19.

This rearrangement joins TRBV27 to TRBJ2-7, with a possible D match to TRBD2 (5 bases). CDR3 length equals 13 residues. Germline V gives CDR1 MNHEY, CDR2 SMNVEV (reference sequence). V was clipped by 0 bases and J by 3 bases, with 6 bases between them. CDR3 sequence (DNA): TGTGCCAGCAGTTTATCCGGGGTCTACGAGCAGTACTTC. It translates to CASSLSGVYEQYF.

The V gene is TRBV5-1, the J gene TRBJ2-1, with TRBD1 matching 7 bases. Germline V gene sequence: CDR1 SGHRS, CDR2 YFSETQ. V was pared by 1 base and J by 2 bases, with 6 bases of the junction left unmatched. This CDR3 has 16 amino acids. The CDR3 DNA reads as TGCGCCAGCAGCTTGAAGGGACAGCCACCCTACAATGAGCAGTTCTTC. Translation gives CASSLKGQPPYNEQFF.

This clone was observed at least ten times. The genes are TRBV11-2 and TRBJ1-6, with D perhaps matching TRBD1 (5 bases). Trimming removed 2 bases at V and 8 bases at J, with 19 bases between. From germline, CDR1 is SGHAT and CDR2 FQNNGV. The CDR3 runs 17 residues. CDR3 protein: CASSLRGQGTLYSPLHF. CDR3 sequence (DNA): TGTGCCAGCAGCTTAAGGGGCCAGGGCACCTTATATTCACCCCTCCACTTT.

The V call is TRBV18, the J call TRBJ1-1; TRBD1 matches 7 bases. The ends lost 0 bases at V and 0 bases at J; junction bases unmatched: 1. CDR3 size: 15 residues. Germline lookup yields CDR1 KGHSH and CDR2 LQKENI. CDR3 nucleotide sequence: TGTGCCAGCTCACCACCTAGGGGGCTGAACACTGAAGCTTTCTTT. This gives the protein CASSPPRGLNTEAFF.

This clone was counted only a few times. The chain couples TRBV10-3 to TRBJ1-2; TRBD1 aligns across 7 bases. Looked up from germline, CDR1 is ENHRY and CDR2 is SYGVKD. The ends lost 6 bases at V and 4 bases at J; junction bases unmatched: 5. The CDR3 has 13 residues. This chain's CDR3 is CAIRGGDSYGYTF. The CDR3 DNA sequence: TGTGCCATCAGAGGAGGGGACAGCTATGGCTACACCTTC.

The rearrangement uses TRBV6-5 and TRBJ1-1, with D possibly being TRBD1 (5 bases). The CDR3 consists of 15 residues. Germline V gives CDR1 MNHEY, CDR2 SVGAGI. V was cut by 3 bases and J by 9 bases, with 20 bases left in between. CDR3: CASSYSNQGGGKAFF. In nucleotides, the CDR3 is TGTGCCAGCAGTTATTCGAATCAGGGTGGCGGAAAAGCTTTCTTT.

V gene TRBV24-1 combines with J gene TRBJ2-3; D may be TRBD1 (5 bases). The germline V and J ends were trimmed by 4 bases and 9 bases, with 19 bases remaining between them. The CDR3 length is 15 residues. Germline CDR1 is KGHDR and CDR2 is SFDVKD. The CDR3 loop is CATSDVGQGEGTQYF. In DNA form, the CDR3 reads TGTGCCACCAGTGACGTGGGGCAGGGTGAAGGAACGCAGTATTTT.

This clone was found once. The chain uses TRBV11-1 and TRBJ2-3; tentative D call: TRBD1 (6 bases). V lost 2 bases, J lost 2 bases, and 11 bases lay in between. This CDR3 has 15 amino acids. CDR1 is SGHAT and CDR2 is FQDESV in the germline V gene (reference sequence). The DNA of the CDR3 is TGTGCCAGCAGCTTAACTACAGGGCCCACAGATACGCAGTATTTT. It encodes CASSLTTGPTDTQYF.

The rearrangement joins TRBV5-1 to TRBJ2-1; 9 bases match TRBD1. CDR3 length: 15 residues. Germline CDR1 SGHRS, CDR2 YFSETQ. V lost 6 bases, J lost 1 base, and 5 bases stayed unmatched. The CDR3 coding sequence is TGCGCCAGCATCTACGACAGGGGGTCCTACAATGAGCAGTTCTTC. Amino acid sequence: CASIYDRGSYNEQFF.

The rearrangement uses TRBV28 and TRBJ1-1, with D perhaps TRBD1 (5 bases). CDR3 length: 16 amino acids. V lost 2 bases and J lost 1, with 14 bases in between. CDR1 and CDR2 (germline): MDHEN, SYDVKM. This CDR3 reads CASSLSQGGSNTEAFF. The CDR3 coding sequence is TGTGCCAGCAGTTTAAGTCAGGGAGGATCGAACACTGAAGCTTTCTTT.

This chain links TRBV18 with TRBJ1-5; tentative D call: TRBD1 (6 bases). V lost 0 bases and J lost 4, with 13 bases in between. Germline V gene data show CDR1 as KGHSH and CDR2 as LQKENI. The CDR3 is made up of 16 amino acids. The CDR3 loop is CASSPPGGPQNQPQHF. CDR3 bases: TGTGCCAGCTCACCACCGGGGGGGCCCCAGAATCAGCCCCAGCATTTT.

The chain has TRBV12-5 and TRBJ1-2; 8 nucleotides align to TRBD1. With 5 bases clipped from V and 7 bases from J, the junction kept 12 bases outside the gene matches. The V gene's germline CDR1 is LGHNT and CDR2 FRNRAP. The CDR3 covers 15 residues. The CDR3 reads CASGPPPGTGGGYTF. CDR3 bases: TGTGCTAGTGGTCCACCTCCCGGGACAGGAGGTGGCTACACCTTC.

The chain is built from TRBV13 and TRBJ2-3; 11 bases are a match to TRBD2. Looked up from germline, CDR1 is PRHDT and CDR2 is FYEKMQ (reference sequence). The V segment lost 0 bases and the J segment 2 bases; nucleotides outside the gene matches: 4. CDR3 length equals 17 residues. The CDR3 bases are TGTGCCAGCAGCTTAGGATATAGCGGGAGGGCCACAGATACGCAGTATTTT. Its protein is CASSLGYSGRATDTQYF.

The chain recombines TRBV28 with TRBJ2-7; maybe TRBD1 (5 bases). The CDR3 is 13 residues long. V was pared by 5 bases and J by 7 bases, with 15 bases between. Germline CDR1 and CDR2: MDHEN and SYDVKM. The CDR3 DNA reads TGTGCCAGCAGTCCCCCGACGCCAGGGGAGCAGTACTTC. This encodes CASSPPTPGEQYF. Drawing the rest from reference TRBV28 and TRBJ2-7, the complete variable domain is DVKVTQSSRYLVKRTGEKVFLECVQDMDHENMFWYRQDPGLGLRLIYFSYDVKMKEKGDIPEGYSVSREKKERFSLILESASTNQTSMYLCASSPPTPGEQYFGPGTRLTVT.

The chain uses TRBV7-9 and TRBJ2-2, with a weak D call TRBD2 (6 bases). The CDR3 has 14 residues. Germline CDR1 is SEHNR and CDR2 is FQNEAQ (reference sequence). V was trimmed by 10 bases and J by 4 bases, leaving 16 bases between them. The CDR3 sequence is CAIPEGRGTGELFF. DNA for the CDR3: TGTGCCATCCCAGAGGGGCGGGGCACCGGGGAGCTGTTTTTT.

CDR3 in amino acids: CASSLSGPAPFYEQYF. The CDR3 region has the DNA TGCGCCAGCAGCTTAAGCGGGCCTGCCCCTTTCTACGAGCAGTACTTC. This chain connects TRBV5-1 to TRBJ2-7, with D tentatively TRBD2 (6 bases). V lost 2 bases and J lost 3, with 18 bases in between. From germline, CDR1 is SGHRS and CDR2 YFSETQ. CDR3 length: 16 residues.

This chain links TRBV6-6 with TRBJ1-3; D possibly corresponds to TRBD1 (5 bases). Germline CDR1 MNHNY, CDR2 SVGAGI (reference sequence). This CDR3 has 14 residues. Trimming took 6 bases from V and 0 from J, leaving 9 bases between them. The CDR3 here is CASRGQSSGNTIYF. Written as DNA, the CDR3 is TGTGCCAGCAGAGGACAAAGCTCTGGAAACACCATATATTTT.

This CDR3 is CASSPNAGSYGYTF. The CDR3 nucleotides read TGTGCCAGTAGCCCCAACGCCGGGAGCTATGGCTACACCTTC. The chain has TRBV19 and TRBJ1-2; D not resolved. The V end lost 6 bases, the J end lost 4 bases, and 15 bases lay between the germline ends. This CDR3 is 14 amino acids long. The V gene's germline CDR1 is LNHDA and CDR2 SQIVND (reference sequence). Based on the CDR3 plus reference TRBV19 and TRBJ1-2, the full variable domain is DGGITQSPKYLFRKEGQNVTLSCEQNLNHDAMYWYRQDPGQGLRLIYYSQIVNDFQKGDIAEGYSVSREKKESFPLTVTSAQKNPTAFYLCASSPNAGSYGYTFGSGTRLTVV.

This clone was detected only once. In DNA, the CDR3 is TGCAGTGCTAGTGGGGCAGCTAGCACAGATACGCAGTATTTT. Its translation is CSASGAASTDTQYF. The rearrangement joins TRBV20-1 to TRBJ2-3; D is perhaps TRBD1 (5 bases). V lost 3 bases and J lost 0, with 10 bases in between. CDR1 DFQATT and CDR2 SNEGSKA come from the germline V gene (reference sequence). The CDR3 has 14 amino acids.

V and J are TRBV30 and TRBJ2-1, with 7 bases matching TRBD2. There are 15 residues in the CDR3. The V segment lost 4 bases and the J segment 7 bases; nucleotides outside the gene matches: 13. In germline, CDR1 is GTSNPN, CDR2 SVGIG (reference sequence). DNA of the CDR3: TGTGCCTGGACAGGCTCGGGGGGTCGGACGAATGAGCAGTTCTTC. Translation: CAWTGSGGRTNEQFF.

V gene TRBV5-1 combines with J gene TRBJ2-1, with D uncertain. Germline V gives CDR1 SGHRS, CDR2 YFSETQ. The V gene lost 0 bases and the J gene lost 15 bases, with 16 bases spanning the gap. The CDR3 has 13 residues. The CDR3 here is CASSLGNVPGWFF. CDR3 DNA sequence: TGCGCCAGCAGCTTGGGGAATGTCCCCGGGTGGTTCTTC.

This clone was observed a single time. The chain has TRBV18 and TRBJ2-5; no firm D call. Germline assignment: CDR1 KGHSH and CDR2 LQKENI. Trimming pared 1 base from V and 1 base from J, leaving 4 bases between. There are 13 residues in the CDR3. CDR3 sequence: CASSPLGQETQYF. The CDR3 DNA is TGTGCCAGCTCACCACTCGGCCAAGAGACCCAGTACTTC.

The rearrangement links TRBV27 to TRBJ1-3, with D perhaps TRBD1 (5 bases). The CDR3 runs 13 residues. With 5 bases removed from V and 6 bases from J, the gap between germline ends came to 11 bases. In germline, CDR1 is MNHEY, CDR2 SMNVEV (reference sequence). CDR3: CASSITGSNTIYF. The CDR3 nucleotides are TGTGCCAGCAGTATTACAGGCTCAAACACCATATATTTT.

V gene TRBV13 combines with J gene TRBJ1-1; 7 nucleotides line up with TRBD1. This CDR3 contains 14 residues. V was clipped by 3 bases and J by 11 bases; unmatched bases: 12. Germline values: CDR1 PRHDT, CDR2 FYEKMQ (reference sequence). The CDR3 spells CASSLRGPPSRAFF. For the CDR3, the DNA is TGTGCCAGCAGCTTGAGGGGGCCCCCCAGTCGGGCTTTCTTT.

On this clone: Its ends do not fully match the called genes, so a read error is possible. V and J are TRBV18 and TRBJ2-7; 9 positions match TRBD1. The CDR3 covers 14 residues. The V gene's germline CDR1 is KGHSH and CDR2 LQKENI. DNA for the CDR3: TGTGCCAGCTCACTACAAGAAACGGGACAGGGAGCTGAGTTC. Translation: CASSLQETGQGAEF. Looking up the rest from reference TRBV18 and TRBJ2-7 gives the full variable domain: NAGVMQNPRHLVRRRGQEARLRCSPMKGHSHVYWYRQLPEEGLKFMVYLQKENIIDESGMPKERFSAEFPKEGPSILRIQQVVRGDSAAYFCASSLQETGQGAEFGPGTRLTVT.

CDR3 loop: CASSLGQGYGYTF. The CDR3 DNA reads as TGTGCCAGCAGCCTGGGACAGGGTTATGGCTACACCTTC. The chain couples TRBV3-1 (or the pseudogene TRBV3-2) to TRBJ1-2; TRBD1 matches at 9 bases. CDR3 length: 13 residues. Unmatched junction bases numbered 2, after V lost 4 bases and J lost 5 bases. Germline loops: CDR1 LGHDT, CDR2 YNNKEL (reference sequence).

The chain employs TRBV2 and TRBJ1-2, with 9 bases aligning to TRBD1. There are 14 residues in the CDR3. Losses at the gene ends were 6 bases for V and 4 bases for J; bases not matched to a gene: 6. Looked up from germline, CDR1 is SNHLY and CDR2 is FYNNEI. CDR3 amino acids: CASSRTGEAYGYTF. The DNA of the CDR3 is TGTGCCAGCAGCCGGACAGGGGAAGCCTATGGCTACACCTTC. Full variable domain (outside the CDR3, taken from reference TRBV2 and TRBJ1-2): EPEVTQTPSHQVTQMGQEVILRCVPISNHLYFYWYRQILGQKVEFLVSFYNNEISEKSEIFDDQFSVERPDGSNFTLKIRSTKLEDSAMYFCASSRTGEAYGYTFGSGTRLTVV.

The chain combines TRBV11-2 with TRBJ1-1; D is unresolved. The CDR3 is 12 amino acids. The V end was cut by 5 bases, the J end by 6 bases, with 10 bases between. Germline V gene data show CDR1 as SGHAT and CDR2 as FQNNGV. The CDR3 DNA follows: TGTGCCAGCAGCAACGGGGTCGCTGAAGCTTTCTTT. Protein sequence: CASSNGVAEAFF.

The chain has TRBV28 and TRBJ1-1; D is undetermined. CDR1 is MDHEN, CDR2 SYDVKM, per germline. V dropped 3 bases and J dropped 1 base, with 9 bases sitting between them. This CDR3 region has 14 residues. CDR3: CASSFSTENTEAFF. Written as DNA, the CDR3 is TGTGCCAGCAGTTTTAGTACAGAGAACACTGAAGCTTTCTTT.

This chain joins TRBV28 and TRBJ2-7, with 14 bases lining up with TRBD2. J gave up 4 bases and V 4 bases, and 6 bases lay outside the gene matches. The CDR3 extends over 16 amino acids. Germline V gene sequence: CDR1 MDHEN, CDR2 SYDVKM. The CDR3 loop is CASSSGLAGVRYEQYF. The CDR3 coding sequence is TGTGCCAGCAGTTCGGGACTAGCGGGAGTAAGGTACGAGCAGTACTTC.